This T cell receptor (beta chain) stems from a study of CXCR3-negative and CXCR3-positive naive CD8 T cells (dated by TCRdb to 2018 to 2020). Some background on the complete study: In total, 130 million to 150 million TRB reads were obtained, which works out to roughly 1.5 +/- 0.3 million reads per library. Diversity and physicochemical repertoire analyses covered over 10 donors pooled from two independent experiments. Naive subsets from about five donors and memory cells from 3 donors were included in the TRBV-TRBJ cluster analysis. What the work shows at the level of the full study, not this receptor alone: Freshly isolated PBMCs were used for most assays because CXCR3 expression went down partially after cryopreservation. Similar TRBV-TRBJ usage was shown by naive CXCR3-negative and CXCR3-positive cells from the same donor, whereas distinct patterns were shown by memory cells. Comparably high repertoire diversity was found in both naive subsets, whereas much lower repertoire diversity was found in memory CD8+ T cells. Because surface CD5, which is linked to self-reactivity in mice, was comparable between the naive subsets, TCR interaction strength was also inferred from TRB CDR3 physicochemical properties. Compared with CXCR3-negative naive cells, CXCR3-positive naive cells had TRB CDR3s with higher hydrophobicity (lower Kidera factor 4), lower energy, and higher strength and volume indices.

For every CD8+ T cell subset, approximately 300,000 cells were flow-sorted straight into RLT lysis buffer, and each subset was sorted in triplicate. To exclude memory contaminants, naive CD8+ T cells were stringently defined as CD45RO-CCR7+CD27+CD95-. Standard density gradient centrifugation was used to isolate peripheral blood mononuclear cells from buffy coats. A FACSAria III was used to flow-sort naive CXCR3-negative and CXCR3-positive CD8+ T cells. An RNeasy Mini Kit was used to extract total RNA from the sorted cells. About this clonotype: This clone's antigen is unknown.

The run used a NextSeq 550. The Human TCR Profiling Kit (MiLaboratory) was used to prepare UMI-labeled 5' RACE TRB cDNA libraries. cDNA synthesis used the entire amount of extracted RNA, and PCR amplification then used the entire amount of cDNA produced. Libraries were prepared in parallel using an identical number of PCR cycles. On the study's bioinformatics: With a minimum of two reads required per UMI, MIGEC and MiXCR pulled out about 49,000 +/- 11,000 unique UMI-labeled TRB cDNA molecules from each library. An average of about 40,000 +/- 10,000 functional in-frame TRB CDR3 nucleotide clonotypes without stop codons was found per library. After downsampling to 5000 UMI-labeled TRB molecules per sample, diversity metrics such as normalized Shannon-Wiener and Chao1 were calculated in VDJtools. For the central five CDR3 residues, VDJtools calculated physicochemical properties weighted by clonotype size, namely interaction energy, strength, volume and Kidera factor 4. The reads were reprocessed in TCRdb, with one entry per CDR3 protein sequence and no accompanying DNA. The authors' filters were not applied to this entry. The sample table records about 81,000 distinct CDR3 sequences. Of the sample, about 1.6% falls within the top ten clones.

Sequences SGHAT (CDR1) and FQNNGV (CDR2) are obtained from the germline V gene. Taken from cysteine to phenylalanine, the CDR3 has 16 residues. This entry has no DNA. The sequencing sample was made of naive CXCR3- CD8+ T cells from blood. The sample's cell subset or site label, decoded: CD45RO-CCR7+CD27+CD95- naive CD8+ T cells lacking CXCR3 (TNR3-). The V gene is TRBV11-2 and the J gene is TRBJ2-5; TCRdb selects TRBD1, and the lack of DNA leaves this call unchecked. The TCR was taken from a human donor in good health. Some clones in this sample may be carry-over from other donors' samples. The CDR3 protein: CASSLVARGHQETQYF.